The 14 T cell receptor beta chains presented below share a single source sample, sequenced in a study of memory CD4+ T cells and cytomegalovirus serostatus. Single viable CD3+CD4+CD8-CD45RO+ cells were sorted as the memory CD4+ T cells. The data were produced by immunoSEQ multiplex PCR, yet TCRdb's version contains in-frame clones alone and is incomplete. The table has about 46,000 clones, 77% seen once. Sequencing was done on a sample of memory CD4+ T cells from blood. The receptors come from an adult in good health and CMV-seronegative.

The chain has TRBV5-1 and TRBJ2-5; 10 bases are shared with TRBD2. The V and J ends lost 4 bases and 4 bases, in that order; junction bases with no gene match: 4. The CDR3 totals 14 residues. Germline V gene data show CDR1 as SGHRS and CDR2 as YFSETQ. The CDR3 is CASSHLAGGETQYF. CDR3 DNA sequence: TGCGCCAGCAGCCATTTAGCGGGAGGAGAGACCCAGTACTTC.

The rearrangement links TRBV7-3 to TRBJ2-3; D might be TRBD2 (5 bases). The CDR3 consists of 16 residues. Germline values: CDR1 SGHTA, CDR2 FQGTGA. Between the trimmed V and J ends, which lost 2 bases and 2 bases, there was a span of 14 bases. Written as DNA, the CDR3 is TGTGCCAGCAGCTTACTCCCGGGAATTTACACAGATACGCAGTATTTT. Its protein is CASSLLPGIYTDTQYF. The full variable domain, rest sourced from reference TRBV7-3 and TRBJ2-3, is GAGVSQTPSNKVTEKGKYVELRCDPISGHTALYWYRQSLGQGPEFLIYFQGTGAADDSGLPNDRFFAVRPEGSVSTLKIQRTERGDSAVYLCASSLLPGIYTDTQYFGPGTRLTVL.

The CDR3 DNA reads TGTGCCAGCAGCCTACTGGGACTAGCGGTGACCTACAATGAGCAGTTCTTC. Translated, it gives CASSLLGLAVTYNEQFF. The rearrangement joins TRBV7-2 to TRBJ2-1, with 11 bases matching TRBD2. The CDR3 loop spans 17 amino acids. From germline, CDR1 is SGHTA and CDR2 FQGNSA. V gave up 5 bases and J gave up 2 bases; unmatched junction bases: 8.

The chain has TRBV15 and TRBJ1-6; D gene ambiguous. The V gene lost 1 base and the J gene lost 9 bases, with 7 bases spanning the gap. CDR3 length equals 13 residues. From germline, CDR1 is LNHNV and CDR2 YYDKDF (reference sequence). DNA of the CDR3: TGTGCCACCAGCAGAGCTGGACCTTCACCCCTCCACTTT. This codes for CATSRAGPSPLHF.

V is TRBV5-6 and J is TRBJ1-2; D remains ambiguous. The CDR3 is 15 residues long. Germline V gene lookup returns CDR1 SGHDT and CDR2 YYEEEE. Trimming took 4 bases from V and 7 from J, leaving 20 bases between them. This chain's CDR3 is CASSRVGGGRGGYTF. As DNA, the CDR3 is TGTGCCAGCAGCAGGGTGGGCGGTGGGAGAGGTGGCTACACCTTC.

For the CDR3, the DNA is TGTGCCAGCAGCTTGGGGGGGCATGTCTATGGCTACACCTTC. Its translation is CASSLGGHVYGYTF. This chain connects TRBV5-6 to TRBJ1-2, with a tentative D call TRBD1 (6 bases). The CDR3 is 14 amino acids. V lost 0 bases, J lost 4 bases, and 10 bases lay in between. Germline V lookup: CDR1 SGHDT, CDR2 YYEEEE.

DNA for the CDR3: TGTGCCAGCACCACCGGGACAGGGGGCGCAGGCTATGGCTACACCTTC. Translation gives CASTTGTGGAGYGYTF. This chain connects TRBV5-6 to TRBJ1-2; 12 nucleotides line up with TRBD1. The CDR3 length is 16 residues. The V segment lost 6 bases and the J segment 4 bases; nucleotides outside the gene matches: 10. Germline V gene lookup returns CDR1 SGHDT and CDR2 YYEEEE.

V gene TRBV11-1 combines with J gene TRBJ1-1; D call uncertain. Per germline, CDR1 SGHAT and CDR2 FQDESV (reference sequence). V was shortened by 7 bases and J by 1 base, with 16 bases between the two germline ends. The CDR3 sequence is 15 residues long. Here the CDR3 reads CASIDPAAWNTEAFF. In DNA, the CDR3 is TGTGCCAGCATCGATCCGGCAGCATGGAACACTGAAGCTTTCTTT. The complete variable domain, with remaining parts taken from reference TRBV11-1 and TRBJ1-1, reads EAEVAQSPRYKITEKSQAVAFWCDPISGHATLYWYRQILGQGPELLVQFQDESVVDDSQLPKDRFSAERLKGVDSTLKIQPAELGDSAMYLCASIDPAAWNTEAFFGQGTRLTVV.

This chain links TRBV7-6 with TRBJ2-1; D not resolved. V was shortened by 4 bases and J by 9 bases, with 19 bases between the two germline ends. The V gene's germline CDR1 is SGHVS and CDR2 FNYEAQ. CDR3 length equals 15 residues. The CDR3 region is CASSSSSVSSGEQFF. CDR3 sequence (DNA): TGTGCCAGCAGCTCCAGTAGTGTTAGCTCGGGTGAGCAGTTCTTC.

V gene TRBV6-5 combines with J gene TRBJ2-5, with D unresolved. With 2 bases removed from V and 4 bases from J, the gap between germline ends came to 2 bases. This CDR3 has 11 residues. Germline CDR1 reads MNHEY; CDR2 reads SVGAGI. CDR3 protein: CASSYGETQYF. CDR3 sequence (DNA): TGTGCCAGCAGTTACGGAGAGACCCAGTACTTC.

The rearrangement links TRBV5-1 to TRBJ2-3; D perhaps matches TRBD2 (5 bases). Germline-derived CDR1 and CDR2 are SGHRS and YFSETQ. V gave up 2 bases and J gave up 5 bases, with 9 bases separating them. This CDR3 has 13 residues. The CDR3 bases are TGCGCCAGCAGCTTTGGGGAGCAAGATACGCAGTATTTT. It translates to CASSFGEQDTQYF.

The chain employs TRBV2 and TRBJ2-3; perhaps D is TRBD1 or TRBD2 (5 bases each). This CDR3 is built from 16 residues. Deletions cut 1 base from V and 4 bases from J, with 15 bases between. Per germline, CDR1 SNHLY and CDR2 FYNNEI. CDR3 sequence (DNA): TGTGCCAGCAGTGAAGTTAAGGGGAGTCAAGCAGATACGCAGTATTTT. It specifies CASSEVKGSQADTQYF.

This clone came up a few times. The genes are TRBV30 and TRBJ1-1; no clear D. The CDR3 consists of 11 residues. V lost 3 bases and J lost 1, with 3 bases in between. CDR1 and CDR2 from the germline V gene are GTSNPN and SVGIG (reference sequence). The CDR3 DNA reads as TGTGCCTGGAGAGGGAACACTGAAGCTTTCTTT. It codes for CAWRGNTEAFF.

The V call is TRBV5-6, the J call TRBJ2-1; TRBD2 matches 12 bases. V trimming: 4 bases; J trimming: 5 bases; junction bases outside the gene matches: 10. The CDR3 spans 17 residues. Germline-derived CDR1 and CDR2 are SGHDT and YYEEEE. The CDR3 sequence is CASSQTSGGTINNEQFF. The DNA for the CDR3 is TGTGCCAGCAGCCAGACTAGCGGGGGAACAATAAACAATGAGCAGTTCTTC.